This TCR beta chain was found in a study of blood T cell repertoires in COVID-19. CDR3 size: 15 residues. Germline values: CDR1 SGHTA, CDR2 FQGTGA. V was cut by 2 bases and J by 3 bases, with 12 bases left in between. Measured with immunoSEQ multiplex PCR; TCRdb has only the in-frame clones, and not every one. The sample lists tens of thousands of clones; roughly 72% were seen once. The specimen sequenced was peripheral blood. The gene calls are TRBV7-3 and TRBJ2-3; maybe TRBD2 (6 bases). The sequence was collected from a woman in her sixties or seventies in a cohort sampled during active or convalescent COVID-19. Here the CDR3 DNA reads TGTGCCAGCAGCTTATGGGGACTCAGTACAGATACGCAGTATTTT. Translation: CASSLWGLSTDTQYF.